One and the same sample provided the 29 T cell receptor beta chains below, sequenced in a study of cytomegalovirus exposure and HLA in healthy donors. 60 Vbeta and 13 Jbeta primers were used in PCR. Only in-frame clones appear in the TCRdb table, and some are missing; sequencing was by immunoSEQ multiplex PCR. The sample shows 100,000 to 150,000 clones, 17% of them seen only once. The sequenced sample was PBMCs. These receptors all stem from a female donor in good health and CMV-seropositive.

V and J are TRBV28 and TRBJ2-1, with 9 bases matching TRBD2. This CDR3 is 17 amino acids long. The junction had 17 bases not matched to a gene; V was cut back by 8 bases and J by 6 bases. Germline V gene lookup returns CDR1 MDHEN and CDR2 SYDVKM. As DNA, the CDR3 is TGTGCCAGCCGAGAAAGTAGCGGGAGCGTATTACGCAATGAGCAGTTCTTC. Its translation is CASRESSGSVLRNEQFF.

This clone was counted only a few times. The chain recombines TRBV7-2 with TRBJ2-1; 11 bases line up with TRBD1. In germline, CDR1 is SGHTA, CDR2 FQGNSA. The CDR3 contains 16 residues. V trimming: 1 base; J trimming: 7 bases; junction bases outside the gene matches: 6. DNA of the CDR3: TGTGCCAGCAGCTTAGAGGGGACAGGGGGGTGGAATGAGCAGTTCTTC. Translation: CASSLEGTGGWNEQFF.

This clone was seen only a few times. The CDR3 DNA reads TGTGCCAGCAGCTTCCTATCGAACACTGAAGCTTTCTTT. Its protein is CASSFLSNTEAFF. The chain combines TRBV11-2 with TRBJ1-1; D unclear. Trimming left V 3 bases short and J 1 base short, with 6 bases between. Per germline, CDR1 SGHAT and CDR2 FQNNGV. The CDR3 is 13 residues long.

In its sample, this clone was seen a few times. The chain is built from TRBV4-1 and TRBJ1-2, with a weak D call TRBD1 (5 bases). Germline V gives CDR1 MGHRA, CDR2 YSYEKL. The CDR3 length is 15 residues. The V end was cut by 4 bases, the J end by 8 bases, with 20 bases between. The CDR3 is CASSLSLRGDEGYTF. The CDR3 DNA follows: TGCGCCAGCAGCCTCTCTTTAAGGGGCGACGAAGGCTACACCTTC.

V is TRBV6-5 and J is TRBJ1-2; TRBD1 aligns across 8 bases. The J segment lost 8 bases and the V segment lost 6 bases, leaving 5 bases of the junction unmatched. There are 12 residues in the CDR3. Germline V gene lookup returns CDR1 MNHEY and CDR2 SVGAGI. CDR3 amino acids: CASSPDRVGYTF. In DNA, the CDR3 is TGTGCCAGCAGCCCGGACAGGGTCGGCTACACCTTC.

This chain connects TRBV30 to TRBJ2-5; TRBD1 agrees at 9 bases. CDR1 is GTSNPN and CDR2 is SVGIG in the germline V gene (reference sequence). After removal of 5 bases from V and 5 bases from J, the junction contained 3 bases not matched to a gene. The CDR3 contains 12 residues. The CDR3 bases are TGTGCCTGGGGACAGGGGAGGGAGACCCAGTACTTC. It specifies CAWGQGRETQYF.

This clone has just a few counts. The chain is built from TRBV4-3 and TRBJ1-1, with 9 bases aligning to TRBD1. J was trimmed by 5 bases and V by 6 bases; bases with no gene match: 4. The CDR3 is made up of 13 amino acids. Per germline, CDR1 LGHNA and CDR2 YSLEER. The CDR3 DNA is TGCGCCAGCAGTCCCGACAGGGGGACTGAAGCTTTCTTT. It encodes CASSPDRGTEAFF.

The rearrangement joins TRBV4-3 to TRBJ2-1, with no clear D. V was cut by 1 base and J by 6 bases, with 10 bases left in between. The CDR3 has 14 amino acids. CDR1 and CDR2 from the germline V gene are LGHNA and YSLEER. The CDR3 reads CASSQGTASNEQFF. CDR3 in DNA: TGCGCCAGCAGCCAAGGTACTGCGAGCAATGAGCAGTTCTTC.

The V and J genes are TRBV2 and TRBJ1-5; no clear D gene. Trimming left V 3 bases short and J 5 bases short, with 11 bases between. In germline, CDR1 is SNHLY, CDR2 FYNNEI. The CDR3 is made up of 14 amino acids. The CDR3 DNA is TGTGCCAGCAGTGAGATGGGAGGCTATCAGCCCCAGCATTTT. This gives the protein CASSEMGGYQPQHF.

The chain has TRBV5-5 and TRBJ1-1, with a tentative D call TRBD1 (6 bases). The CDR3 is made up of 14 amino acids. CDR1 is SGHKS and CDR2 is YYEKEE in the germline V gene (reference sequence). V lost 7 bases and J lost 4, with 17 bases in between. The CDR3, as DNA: TGTGCCAGCGGCAGGGGCGGGGGCGGCACTGAAGCTTTCTTT. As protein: CASGRGGGGTEAFF.

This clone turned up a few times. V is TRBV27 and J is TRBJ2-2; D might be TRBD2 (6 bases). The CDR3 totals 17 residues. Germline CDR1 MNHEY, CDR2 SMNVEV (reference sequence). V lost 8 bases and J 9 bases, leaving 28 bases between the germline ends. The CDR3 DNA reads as TGTGCCAGCCGAAGTTTAGGAGGGCCCCGAAGTTTCAGGGAGCTGTTTTTT. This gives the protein CASRSLGGPRSFRELFF.

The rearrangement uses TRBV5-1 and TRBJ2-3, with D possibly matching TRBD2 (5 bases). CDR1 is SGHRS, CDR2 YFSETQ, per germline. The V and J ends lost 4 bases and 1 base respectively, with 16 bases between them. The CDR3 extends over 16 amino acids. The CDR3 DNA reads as TGCGCCAGCAGCCAGGACTCCACGGCTGGCACAGATACGCAGTATTTT. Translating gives CASSQDSTAGTDTQYF.

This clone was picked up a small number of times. The CDR3 spells CASSEDRGYNEQFF. In DNA form, the CDR3 reads TGTGCCAGCAGTGAGGACAGGGGTTACAATGAGCAGTTCTTC. The V and J genes are TRBV2 and TRBJ2-1; 9 nucleotides line up with TRBD1. V shed 3 bases and J 4 bases; nucleotides not matched to a gene: 1. This CDR3 is built from 14 residues. From germline, CDR1 is SNHLY and CDR2 FYNNEI. Based on the CDR3 plus reference TRBV2 and TRBJ2-1, the full variable domain is EPEVTQTPSHQVTQMGQEVILRCVPISNHLYFYWYRQILGQKVEFLVSFYNNEISEKSEIFDDQFSVERPDGSNFTLKIRSTKLEDSAMYFCASSEDRGYNEQFFGPGTRLTVL.

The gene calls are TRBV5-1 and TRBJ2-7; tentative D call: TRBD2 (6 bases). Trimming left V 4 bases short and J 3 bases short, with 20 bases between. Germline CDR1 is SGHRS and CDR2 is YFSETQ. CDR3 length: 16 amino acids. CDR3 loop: CASSILGPAGVYEQYF. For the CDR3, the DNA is TGCGCCAGCAGCATACTGGGGCCAGCGGGTGTCTACGAGCAGTACTTC.

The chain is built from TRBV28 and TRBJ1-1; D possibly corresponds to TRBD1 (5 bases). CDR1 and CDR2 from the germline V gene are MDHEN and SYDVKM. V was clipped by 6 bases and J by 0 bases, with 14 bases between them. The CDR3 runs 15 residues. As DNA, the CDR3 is TGTGCCAGCAGCTCATTAACAGGTTTGAACACTGAAGCTTTCTTT. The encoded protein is CASSSLTGLNTEAFF.

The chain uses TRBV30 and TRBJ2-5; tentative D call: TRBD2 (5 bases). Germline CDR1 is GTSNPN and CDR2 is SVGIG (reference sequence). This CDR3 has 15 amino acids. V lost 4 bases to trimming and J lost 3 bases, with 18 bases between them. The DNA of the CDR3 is TGTGCCTGGACACGGTCCAGAGAGGGAGAAGAGACCCAGTACTTC. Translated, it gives CAWTRSREGEETQYF. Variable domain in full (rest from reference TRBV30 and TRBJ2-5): SQTIHQWPATLVQPVGSPLSLECTVEGTSNPNLYWYRQAAGRGLQLLFYSVGIGQISSEVPQNLSASRPQDRQFILSSKKLLLSDSGFYLCAWTRSREGEETQYFGPGTRLLVL.

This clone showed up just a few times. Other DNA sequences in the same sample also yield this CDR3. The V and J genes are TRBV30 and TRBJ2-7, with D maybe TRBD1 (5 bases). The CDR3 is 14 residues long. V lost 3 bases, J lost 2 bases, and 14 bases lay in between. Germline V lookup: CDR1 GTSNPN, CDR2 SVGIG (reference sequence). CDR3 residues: CAWRPRGLTYEQYF. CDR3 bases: TGTGCCTGGAGGCCAAGGGGCTTGACCTACGAGCAGTACTTC. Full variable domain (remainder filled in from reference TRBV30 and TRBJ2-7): SQTIHQWPATLVQPVGSPLSLECTVEGTSNPNLYWYRQAAGRGLQLLFYSVGIGQISSEVPQNLSASRPQDRQFILSSKKLLLSDSGFYLCAWRPRGLTYEQYFGPGTRLTVT.

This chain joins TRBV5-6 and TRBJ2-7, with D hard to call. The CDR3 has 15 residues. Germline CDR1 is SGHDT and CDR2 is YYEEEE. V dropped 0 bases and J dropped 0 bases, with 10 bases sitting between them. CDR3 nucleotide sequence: TGTGCCAGCAGCTTGGGCCCTCTAGGCTCCTACGAGCAGTACTTC. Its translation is CASSLGPLGSYEQYF.

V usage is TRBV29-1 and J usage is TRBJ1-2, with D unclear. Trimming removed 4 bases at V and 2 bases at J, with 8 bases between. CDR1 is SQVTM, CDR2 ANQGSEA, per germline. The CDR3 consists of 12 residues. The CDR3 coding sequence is TGCAGCGTTGTGAGCAGGAACTATGGCTACACCTTC. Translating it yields CSVVSRNYGYTF.

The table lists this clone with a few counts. Here the CDR3 DNA reads TGTGCCAGCAGCACGGGACTAGCAGTCACCGGGGAGCTGTTTTTT. Translating gives CASSTGLAVTGELFF. The rearrangement uses TRBV5-6 and TRBJ2-2; 9 nucleotides agree with TRBD2. Trimming took 4 bases from V and 4 from J; bases not matched to a gene: 5. Germline values: CDR1 SGHDT, CDR2 YYEEEE. The CDR3 length is 15 residues.

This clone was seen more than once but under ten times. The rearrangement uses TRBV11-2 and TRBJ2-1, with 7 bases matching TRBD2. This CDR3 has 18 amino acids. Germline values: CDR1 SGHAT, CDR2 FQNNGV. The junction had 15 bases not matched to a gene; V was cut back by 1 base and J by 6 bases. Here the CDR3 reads CASSLAVDGRPPRNEQFF. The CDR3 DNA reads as TGTGCCAGCAGCTTAGCGGTGGACGGGAGGCCCCCCCGCAATGAGCAGTTCTTC. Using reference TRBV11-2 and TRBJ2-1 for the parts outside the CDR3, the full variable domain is EAGVAQSPRYKIIEKRQSVAFWCNPISGHATLYWYQQILGQGPKLLIQFQNNGVVDDSQLPKDRFSAERLKGVDSTLKIQPAKLEDSAVYLCASSLAVDGRPPRNEQFFGPGTRLTVL.

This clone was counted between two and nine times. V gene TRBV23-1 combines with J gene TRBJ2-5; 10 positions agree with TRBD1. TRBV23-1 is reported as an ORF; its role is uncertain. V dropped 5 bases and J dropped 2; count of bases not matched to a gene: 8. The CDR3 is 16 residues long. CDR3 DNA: TGCGCCAGCAGTATTATAGGACAGGGGGTACAAGAGACCCAGTACTTC. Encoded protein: CASSIIGQGVQETQYF.

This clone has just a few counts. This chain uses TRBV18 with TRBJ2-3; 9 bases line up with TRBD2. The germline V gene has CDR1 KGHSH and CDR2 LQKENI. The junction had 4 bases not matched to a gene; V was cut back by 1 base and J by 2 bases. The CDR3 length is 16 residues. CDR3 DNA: TGTGCCAGCTCACCACGCCTAGCGGGGCACACAGATACGCAGTATTTT. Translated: CASSPRLAGHTDTQYF. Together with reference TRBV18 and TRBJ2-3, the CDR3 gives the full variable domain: NAGVMQNPRHLVRRRGQEARLRCSPMKGHSHVYWYRQLPEEGLKFMVYLQKENIIDESGMPKERFSAEFPKEGPSILRIQQVVRGDSAAYFCASSPRLAGHTDTQYFGPGTRLTVL.

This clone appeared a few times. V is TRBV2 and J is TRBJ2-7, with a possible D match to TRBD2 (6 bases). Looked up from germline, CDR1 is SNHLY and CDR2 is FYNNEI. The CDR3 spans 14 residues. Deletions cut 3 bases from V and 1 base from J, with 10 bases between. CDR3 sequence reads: CASSDSGGSYEQYF. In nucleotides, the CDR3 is TGTGCCAGCAGTGATTCTGGGGGGTCCTACGAGCAGTACTTC. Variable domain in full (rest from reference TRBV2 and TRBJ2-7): EPEVTQTPSHQVTQMGQEVILRCVPISNHLYFYWYRQILGQKVEFLVSFYNNEISEKSEIFDDQFSVERPDGSNFTLKIRSTKLEDSAMYFCASSDSGGSYEQYFGPGTRLTVT.

In DNA, the CDR3 is TGTGCCAGCTCACCTTTCACCAGGAACTCGAACACCGGGGAGCTGTTTTTT. Amino acid sequence: CASSPFTRNSNTGELFF. V usage is TRBV18 and J usage is TRBJ2-2; D call uncertain. The ends were cut back, 3 bases at V and 0 bases at J, with 14 bases in the middle. Germline V CDR1 and CDR2: KGHSH, LQKENI. The length of the CDR3 is 17 residues.

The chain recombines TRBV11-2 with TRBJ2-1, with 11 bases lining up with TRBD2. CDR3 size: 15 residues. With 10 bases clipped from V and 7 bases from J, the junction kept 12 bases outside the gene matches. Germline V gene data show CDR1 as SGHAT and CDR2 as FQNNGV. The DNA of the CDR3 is TGTGCCACAGCCGCTAGCGGGAGGAGGGGTAATGAGCAGTTCTTC. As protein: CATAASGRRGNEQFF. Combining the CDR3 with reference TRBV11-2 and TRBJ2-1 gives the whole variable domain EAGVAQSPRYKIIEKRQSVAFWCNPISGHATLYWYQQILGQGPKLLIQFQNNGVVDDSQLPKDRFSAERLKGVDSTLKIQPAKLEDSAVYLCATAASGRRGNEQFFGPGTRLTVL.

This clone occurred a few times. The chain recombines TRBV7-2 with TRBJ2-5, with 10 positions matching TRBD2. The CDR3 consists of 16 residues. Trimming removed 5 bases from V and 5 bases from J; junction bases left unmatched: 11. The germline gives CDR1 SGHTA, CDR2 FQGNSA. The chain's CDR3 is CASSGILAGHRETQYF. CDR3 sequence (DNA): TGTGCCAGCAGCGGTATACTAGCGGGACATCGGGAGACCCAGTACTTC. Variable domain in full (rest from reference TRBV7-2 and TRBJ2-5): GAGVSQSPSNKVTEKGKDVELRCDPISGHTALYWYRQSLGQGLEFLIYFQGNSAPDKSGLPSDRFSAERTGGSVSTLTIQRTQQEDSAVYLCASSGILAGHRETQYFGPGTRLLVL.

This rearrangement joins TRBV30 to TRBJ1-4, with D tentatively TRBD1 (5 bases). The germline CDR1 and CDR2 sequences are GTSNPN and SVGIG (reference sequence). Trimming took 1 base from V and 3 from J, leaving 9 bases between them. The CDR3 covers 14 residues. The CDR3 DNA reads TGTGCCTGGAGTGACGGGGGTGCTAATGAAAAACTGTTTTTT. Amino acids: CAWSDGGANEKLFF.

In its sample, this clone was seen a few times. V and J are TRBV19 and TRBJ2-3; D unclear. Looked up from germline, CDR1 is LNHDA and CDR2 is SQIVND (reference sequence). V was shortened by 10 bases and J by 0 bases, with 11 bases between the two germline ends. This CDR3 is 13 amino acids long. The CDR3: CATGFSSTDTQYF. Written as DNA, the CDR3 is TGTGCCACAGGATTCTCTAGCACAGATACGCAGTATTTT.